This T cell receptor beta chain was captured in a study of tumor-infiltrating lymphocytes in primary liver carcinoma. Study-level information: Surgical resection treated primary liver carcinoma in the patients. The number of productive TCRbeta reads per sample ranged from roughly 3.65 to 7.13 million and was similar across tissue types.

Study results and limitations: Tumor specimens were characterized by a significantly higher top-250-clone fraction than blood (p = 0.039).

The researchers obtained blood RNA from unsorted whole blood and also extracted germline DNA. With chronic HBV infection, the patients were also treatment-naive. On this clonotype: Its antigen is still unknown. A read error is likely, as this CDR3 ends without the conserved phenylalanine or tryptophan.

With roughly 540 ng total RNA as template and a constant-region primer, TCR beta cDNA was made. Slightly modified ARM-PCR, run as three nested multiplex PCR rounds, produced the TCR beta libraries. TCRdb re-called the multiplex PCR reads through MiXCR, storing one row per CDR3 protein. The sample gives about 320,000 distinct CDR3 sequences, about 62% of which show up once; more than 8.5% is in the top ten. Sequencing was done on a sample of peripheral blood. This TCR was sampled from a man in his forties or fifties with primary liver carcinoma and hepatitis B virus infection.

The DNA of the CDR3 is TGTGCCAGCAGCGAATTGCCCGAGGGGGGTTACGAGCAGTACTTA. It specifies CASSELPEGGYEQYL. The rearrangement joins TRBV7-8 to TRBJ2-7; D is possibly TRBD1 or TRBD2 (6 bases each). Trimming took off 5 bases at V and 4 bases at J, with 18 bases between the two ends. Germline CDR1 is SGHVS and CDR2 is FQNEAQ. The CDR3 runs to 15 residues.